Sequencing of this T cell receptor beta chain was carried out in a study of shared clonotypes between healthy human individuals (dated by TCRdb to 2020 to 2022). A note on the overall study: The cohort included a few men and a couple of women between 18 and 49 years of age. Libraries were prepared and TCR repertoires were sequenced by different laboratories using diverse techniques, in order to increase sequencing depth and limit assay-specific biases. Leukapheresis yielded between about 0.94 and 9.5 billion PBMCs per donor. To estimate repertoire size and how much clonotypes are shared between individuals, the study performed deep sequencing of blood TCR repertoires from roughly five healthy adults. For each donor, three plates each were used for CD4 naive and CD4 memory, two plates were used for CD8 naive, and one plate was used for CD8 memory.

Worth noting for this clone: It has no known antigen specificity. No much larger clone is present one base from it, and per-base qualities are unavailable.

Using the deep immunoSEQ assay, multiplex PCR amplified TCR CDR3 regions from genomic DNA. Extracted genomic DNA from each cell subset was distributed evenly across all wells of several immunoSEQ 96-well plates, and each plate was treated as a replicate. Each replicate PCR for sorted subsets received 150 to 250 ng genomic DNA, equal to about 29,000 T cell genomes. The purified libraries were quantified using a Qubit 3.0 fluorometer, sized with a Bioanalyzer 2100, and then quantified again using the KAPA Library Quantification kit. Every immunoSEQ 96-well plate was sequenced on a separate single-read 150-cycle Illumina NextSeq 550 flow cell. The paper's data handling went like this. Because the immunoSEQ output included only junctional sequences and no quality scores, the filtering could not be the same as the filtering used for full-length reads. Sequences were annotated with PyIR, a Python wrapper for IgBLAST v1.9, and V/J genes and CDR3 were assigned using IMGT germline references. Any read was removed if the V/J assignment was weak (E-value above 1e-6), the CDR3 was missing, or the read contained stop codons, out-of-frame junctions, or ambiguous translated residues. A V3J clonotype was defined by an identical inferred V gene, J gene, and CDR3 amino acid sequence. Percentage overlap between repertoires was computed as shared unique clonotypes divided by the size of the smaller repertoire. RTK rarefaction, the Chao1 estimator, and Recon v2.1 estimates of unobserved clonotypes were used to assess repertoire richness. For all TCRbeta clonotypes obtained by the gDNA method from a few donors, generation probabilities were computed with OLGA. TCRdb stores this immuneACCESS table with in-frame sequences only. Part of the clones is absent; in the studies checked, under half of the shortfall reflects unresolved V genes, and no reason is known for the rest. V, J and clone size are taken as reported in that table, and D and trimming were inferred from the DNA itself. In all, the sample holds just under 95,000 clones, and 68% of those were seen once. The leading ten clones occupy about 50% of the sample.

The paper's findings and limits, for the study overall: When a handful of donors were compared, the shared fraction of clonotypes was about 5% for naive CD4, 3.5% for naive CD8, 2.3% for memory CD4, and 0.3% to 0.5% for memory CD8. Pairwise subsampling led to the expectation that sequencing depth would affect the degree of clonotype sharing among donors. Incomplete sequencing was indicated by rarefaction of sorted-subset datasets, despite the large sequencing depth. The genetic and exposure-history diversity represented was limited by the small number of donors. Naive subsets generally had larger estimated clonotype richness than memory subsets. Sampling was restricted to blood, and TCR repertoires in tissue are likely to differ from TCR repertoires in blood. Compared with non-shared clonotypes, clonotypes shared by all four sorted-subset donors had higher generation probabilities.

Donors were healthy HIV-negative adults with no recently reported acute infections or vaccinations. Every donor was a Caucasian adult residing in Nashville, Tennessee, USA. CD8 memory samples were composed of magnetically selected CD45RO+ cells combined with CCR7-negative CD45RA+ effector memory (TemRA) cells. After blood collection by leukapheresis, PBMCs were isolated using Ficoll-Histopaque density gradient centrifugation and then cryopreserved in the vapor phase of liquid nitrogen. Analytical flow cytometry was used to check the purity and quantity of every magnetically sorted T cell population. Genomic DNA was isolated from each sorted fraction and quantified by UV absorbance on a Nanodrop 2000c. The CDR3 has 14 amino acids, counting the end cysteine and phenylalanine. Only CDR3 DNA is held: 42 bases, read in frame from base 1. Via the germline V gene (reference sequence), CDR1 is WNHNN and CDR2 SYGVQD. V drops 4 bases and J drops 4 bases, leaving 13 bases in between.

This TCR was sampled from a man aged 25 to 45 in good health. Sequenced: memory CD8+ T cells sorted from blood. Sample cell subset or site, as interpreted from the label and publication: CD45RO+ cells pooled with CCR7-negative TemRA cells. The chain couples TRBV10-1 to TRBJ1-1, with a tentative D gene TRBD1 over 5 matching bases. The CDR3 here reads CASSVDSVGTEAFF. Here is the DNA: TGCGCCAGCAGTGTCGACAGTGTCGGCACTGAAGCTTTCTTT.